What follows is one TCR beta chain and its context. There are many counts of this clonotype. No antigen is known for it. There are no base qualities to consult, and no much larger clone falls within one base. The sample is drawn from a study of T-cell reconstitution after alpha-beta-depleted transplantation in children listed by TCRdb under 2016. Describing the broader study: T-cell immune reconstitution after TCRalphabeta/CD19-depleted allogeneic hematopoietic cell transplantation in children was quantitatively tracked in the study by means of TCR repertoire profiling.

Here V drops 6 bases and J drops 0 bases, and the junction holds 3 bases not matched to any gene. CDR1 SQVTM and CDR2 ANQGSEA are derived from the germline V gene. From its cysteine to its phenylalanine, the CDR3 spans 13 amino acids. Only the CDR3 portion is preserved as DNA: 39 bases, with reading frame beginning at the first base. The library was obtained by PCR. Sequenced using an Illumina HiSeq 2500. To normalize quantification of the TCRbeta repertoire, the TCR libraries were built with molecular barcoding that relied on unique molecular identifiers. The raw public data were reprocessed by TCRdb itself: fastp quality trimming at Q25, MiXCR clonotype calling, in-frame beta chains only. CDR3 protein sequences are deduplicated, and each keeps its most common genes and DNA. The sample data list more than 450,000 distinct CDR3 sequences, and approximately 16% of these were observed just once. Roughly 3.3% of the sample comes from the top ten.

Sequencing was performed on PBMCs from the stem cell graft donor, taken from the stem cell graft. The rearrangement combines TRBV29-1 with TRBJ2-3; 7 bases in the middle match TRBD1. The receptor's source is a human donor who donated a stem cell graft to a child with acute lymphoblastic leukemia. In nucleotides, the sequence is TGCAGCGTGGACAGGCGTAGCACAGATACGCAGTATTTT. Its protein is CSVDRRSTDTQYF.